This paragraph covers one TCR beta chain sequence. The data originate from a study of T cells in localized non-small cell lung cancer. Assay: immunoSEQ multiplex PCR; the TCRdb copy retains only in-frame clones and omits some. This table holds about 21,000 clones, roughly 90% found once. Trimming left V 0 bases short and J 8 bases short, with 4 bases between. Germline CDR1 reads KGHSY; CDR2 reads FQNENV. The CDR3 covers 11 residues. This specimen was peripheral blood mononuclear cells, taken before any cancer treatment. The source of this sequence is a male donor aged 60 or over with stage II lung adenocarcinoma. The rearrangement uses TRBV16 and TRBJ1-1; D not resolved. As DNA, the CDR3 is TGTGCCAGCAGCCAATCTCCGGAAGCTTTCTTT. It translates to CASSQSPEAFF.